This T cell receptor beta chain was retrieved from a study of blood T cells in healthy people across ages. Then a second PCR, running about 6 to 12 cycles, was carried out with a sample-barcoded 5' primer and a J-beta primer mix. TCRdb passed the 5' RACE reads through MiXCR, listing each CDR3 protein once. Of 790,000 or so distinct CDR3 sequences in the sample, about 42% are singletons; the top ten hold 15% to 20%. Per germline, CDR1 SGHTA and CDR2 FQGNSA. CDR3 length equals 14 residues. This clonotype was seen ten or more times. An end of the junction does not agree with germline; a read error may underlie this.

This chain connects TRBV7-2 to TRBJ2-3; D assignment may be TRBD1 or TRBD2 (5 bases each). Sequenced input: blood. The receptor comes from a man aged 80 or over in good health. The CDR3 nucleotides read TGTGCCAGCAGCGTTGGGACCGACACATATACGCAGTATTTT. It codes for CASSVGTDTYTQYF.